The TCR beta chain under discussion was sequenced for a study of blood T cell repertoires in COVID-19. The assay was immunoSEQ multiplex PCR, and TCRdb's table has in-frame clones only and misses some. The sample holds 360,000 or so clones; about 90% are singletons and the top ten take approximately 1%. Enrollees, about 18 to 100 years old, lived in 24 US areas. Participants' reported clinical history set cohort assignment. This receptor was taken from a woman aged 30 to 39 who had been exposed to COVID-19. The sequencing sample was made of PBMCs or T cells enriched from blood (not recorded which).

The CDR3 DNA reads as TGTGCCAGCAGTGAAGTTTATGGAGGGGTCGGCAATCAGCCCCAGCATTTT. Protein sequence: CASSEVYGGVGNQPQHF. The chain recombines TRBV6-1 with TRBJ1-5; D perhaps matches TRBD1 (5 bases). Trimming pared 1 base from V and 2 bases from J, leaving 15 bases between. Germline V gene sequence: CDR1 MNHNS, CDR2 SASEGT. The CDR3 consists of 17 residues.